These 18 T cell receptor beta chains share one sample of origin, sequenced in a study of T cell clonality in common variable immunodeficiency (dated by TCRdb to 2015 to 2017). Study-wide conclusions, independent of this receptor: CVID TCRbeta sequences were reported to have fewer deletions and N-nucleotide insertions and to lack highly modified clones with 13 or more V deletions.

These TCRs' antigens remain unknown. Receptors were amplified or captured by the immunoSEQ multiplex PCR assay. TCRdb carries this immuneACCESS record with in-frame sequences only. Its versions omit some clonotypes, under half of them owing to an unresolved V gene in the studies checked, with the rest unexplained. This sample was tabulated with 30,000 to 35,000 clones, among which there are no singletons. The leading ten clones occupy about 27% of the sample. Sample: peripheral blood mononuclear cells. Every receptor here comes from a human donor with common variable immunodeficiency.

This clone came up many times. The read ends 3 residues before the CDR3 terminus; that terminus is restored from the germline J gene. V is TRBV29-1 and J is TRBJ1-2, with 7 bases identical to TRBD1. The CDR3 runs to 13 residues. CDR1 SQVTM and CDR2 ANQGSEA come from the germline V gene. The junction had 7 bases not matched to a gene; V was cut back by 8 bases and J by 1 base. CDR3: CSLRDSHNYGYTF. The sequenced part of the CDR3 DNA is TGCAGCCTCCGGGACAGTCATAACTATGGC.

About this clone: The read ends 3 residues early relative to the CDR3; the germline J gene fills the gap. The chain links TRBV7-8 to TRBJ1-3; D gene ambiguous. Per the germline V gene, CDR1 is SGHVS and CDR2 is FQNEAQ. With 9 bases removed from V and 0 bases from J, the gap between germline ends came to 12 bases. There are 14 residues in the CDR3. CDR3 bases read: TGTGCCAGTGGCAGCGCCTACTCTGGAAACACC. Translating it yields CASGSAYSGNT. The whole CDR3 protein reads CASGSAYSGNTIYF.

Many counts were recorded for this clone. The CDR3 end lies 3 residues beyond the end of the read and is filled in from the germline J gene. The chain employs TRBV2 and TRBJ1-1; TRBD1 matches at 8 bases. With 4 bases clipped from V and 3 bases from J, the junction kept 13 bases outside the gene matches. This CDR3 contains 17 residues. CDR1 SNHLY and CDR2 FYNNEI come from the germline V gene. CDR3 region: CASSVGAGGARDTEAFF. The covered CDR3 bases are TGTGCCAGCAGTGTTGGGGCAGGGGGCGCCAGGGACACTGAA.

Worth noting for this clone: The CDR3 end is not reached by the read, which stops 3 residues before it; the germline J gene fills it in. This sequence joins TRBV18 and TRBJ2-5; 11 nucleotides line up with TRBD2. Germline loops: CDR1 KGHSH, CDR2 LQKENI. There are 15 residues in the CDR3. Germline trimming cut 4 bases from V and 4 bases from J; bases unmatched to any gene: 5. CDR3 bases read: TGTGCCAGCTCACGCCTACTAGCGGGAGCAGAGACC. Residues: CASSRLLAGAET. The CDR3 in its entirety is CASSRLLAGAETQYF.

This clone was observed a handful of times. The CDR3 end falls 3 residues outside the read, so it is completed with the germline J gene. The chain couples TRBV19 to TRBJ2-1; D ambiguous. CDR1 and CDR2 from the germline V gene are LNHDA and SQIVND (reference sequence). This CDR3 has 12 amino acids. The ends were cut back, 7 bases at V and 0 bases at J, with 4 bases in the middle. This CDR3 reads CASMASYNEQFF. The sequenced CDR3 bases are TGTGCCAGTATGGCCTCCTACAATGAG.

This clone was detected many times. CDR3 in amino acids: CASRRGNTIYF. CDR3 bases read: TGTGCCAGCCGCCGGGGAAACACC. V usage is TRBV6-2 or TRBV6-3 and J usage is TRBJ1-3; D remains unclear. The read ends 3 residues early relative to the CDR3; the germline J gene fills the gap. Germline assignment: CDR1 MNHEY and CDR2 SVGEGT. The CDR3 contains 11 residues. Trimming took 8 bases from V and 4 from J, leaving 6 bases between them.

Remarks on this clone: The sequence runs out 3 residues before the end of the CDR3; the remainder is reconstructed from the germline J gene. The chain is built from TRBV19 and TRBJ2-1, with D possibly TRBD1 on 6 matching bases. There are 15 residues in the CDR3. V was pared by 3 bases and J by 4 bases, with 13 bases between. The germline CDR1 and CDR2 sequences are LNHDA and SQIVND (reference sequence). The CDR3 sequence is CASSIFGTTYNEQFF. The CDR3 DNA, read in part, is TGTGCCAGTAGTATCTTCGGGACAACATACAATGAG.

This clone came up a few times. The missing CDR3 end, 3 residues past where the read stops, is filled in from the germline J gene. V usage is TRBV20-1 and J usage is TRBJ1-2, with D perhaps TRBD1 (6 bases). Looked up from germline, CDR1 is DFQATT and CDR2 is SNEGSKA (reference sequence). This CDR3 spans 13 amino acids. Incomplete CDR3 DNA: TGCAGTGCTAGTGACCGGGGGGCTAGCGGC. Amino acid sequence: CSASDRGASG. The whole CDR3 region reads CSASDRGASGYTF.

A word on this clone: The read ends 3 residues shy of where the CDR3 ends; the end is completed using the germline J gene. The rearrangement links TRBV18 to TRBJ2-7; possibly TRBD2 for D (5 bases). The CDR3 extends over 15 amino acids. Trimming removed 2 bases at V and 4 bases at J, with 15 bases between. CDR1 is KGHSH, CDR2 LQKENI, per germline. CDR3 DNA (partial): TGTGCCAGCTCACCATCTGAACAGAGCGGATACGAG. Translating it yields CASSPSEQSGYE. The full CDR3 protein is CASSPSEQSGYEQYF.

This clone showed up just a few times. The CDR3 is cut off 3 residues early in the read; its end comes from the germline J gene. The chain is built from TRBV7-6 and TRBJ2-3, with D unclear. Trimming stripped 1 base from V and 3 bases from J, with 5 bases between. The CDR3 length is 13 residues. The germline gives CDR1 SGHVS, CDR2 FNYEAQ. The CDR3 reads CASSLDLTDTQYF. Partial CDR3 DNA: TGTGCCAGCAGCTTAGATTTAACAGATACG.

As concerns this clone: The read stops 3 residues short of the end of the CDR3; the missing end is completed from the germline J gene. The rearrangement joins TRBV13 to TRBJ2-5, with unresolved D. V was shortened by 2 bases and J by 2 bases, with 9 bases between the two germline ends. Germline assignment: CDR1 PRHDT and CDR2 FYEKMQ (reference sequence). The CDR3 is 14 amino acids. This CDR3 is CASSLYAQQETQYF. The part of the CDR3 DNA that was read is TGTGCCAGCAGCTTATACGCACAGCAAGAGACC. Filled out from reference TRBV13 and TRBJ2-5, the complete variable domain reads AAGVIQSPRHLIKEKRETATLKCYPIPRHDTVYWYQQGPGQDPQFLISFYEKMQSDKGSIPDRFSAQQFSDYHSELNMSSLELGDSALYFCASSLYAQQETQYFGPGTRLLVL.

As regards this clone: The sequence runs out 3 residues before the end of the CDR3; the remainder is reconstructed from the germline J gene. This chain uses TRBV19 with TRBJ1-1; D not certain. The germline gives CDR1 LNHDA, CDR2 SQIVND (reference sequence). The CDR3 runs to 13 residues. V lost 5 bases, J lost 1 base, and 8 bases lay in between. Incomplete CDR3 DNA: TGTGCCAGTAGTGAGGTTCAGAACACTGAA. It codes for CASSEVQNTE. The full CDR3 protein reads CASSEVQNTEAFF.

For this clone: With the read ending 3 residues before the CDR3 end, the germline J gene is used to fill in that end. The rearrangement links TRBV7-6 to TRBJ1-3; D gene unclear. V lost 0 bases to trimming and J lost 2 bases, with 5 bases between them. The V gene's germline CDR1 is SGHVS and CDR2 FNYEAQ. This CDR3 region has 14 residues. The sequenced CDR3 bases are TGTGCCAGCAGCTTAGCGGGCCCTGGAAACACC. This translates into CASSLAGPGNT. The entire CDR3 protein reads CASSLAGPGNTIYF.

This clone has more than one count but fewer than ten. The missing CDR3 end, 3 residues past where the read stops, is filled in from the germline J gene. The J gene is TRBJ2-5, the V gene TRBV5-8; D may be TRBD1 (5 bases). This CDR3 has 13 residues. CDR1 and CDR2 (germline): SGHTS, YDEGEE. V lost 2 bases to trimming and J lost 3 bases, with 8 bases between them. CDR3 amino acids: CASSLSREETQYF. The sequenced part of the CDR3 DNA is TGTGCCAGCAGCTTAAGCAGGGAAGAGACC.

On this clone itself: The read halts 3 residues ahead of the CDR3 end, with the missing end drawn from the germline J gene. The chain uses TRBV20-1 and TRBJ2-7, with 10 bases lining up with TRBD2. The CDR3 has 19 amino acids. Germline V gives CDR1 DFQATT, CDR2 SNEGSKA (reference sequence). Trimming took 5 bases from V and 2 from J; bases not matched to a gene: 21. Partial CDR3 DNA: TGCAGTGCTTGCGGTGGGGCTAGCGGGAGCTTCCCCCTCACCTACGAG. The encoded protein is CSACGGASGSFPLTYE. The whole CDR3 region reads CSACGGASGSFPLTYEQYF.

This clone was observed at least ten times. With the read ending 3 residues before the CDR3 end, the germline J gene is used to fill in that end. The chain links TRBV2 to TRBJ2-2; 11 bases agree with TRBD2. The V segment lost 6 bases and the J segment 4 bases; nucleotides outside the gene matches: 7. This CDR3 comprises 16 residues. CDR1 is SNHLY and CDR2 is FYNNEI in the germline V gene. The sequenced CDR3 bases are TGTGCCAGCAGACACACTAGCGGGAGAGGCACCGGGGAG. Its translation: CASRHTSGRGTGE. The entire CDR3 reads CASRHTSGRGTGELFF.

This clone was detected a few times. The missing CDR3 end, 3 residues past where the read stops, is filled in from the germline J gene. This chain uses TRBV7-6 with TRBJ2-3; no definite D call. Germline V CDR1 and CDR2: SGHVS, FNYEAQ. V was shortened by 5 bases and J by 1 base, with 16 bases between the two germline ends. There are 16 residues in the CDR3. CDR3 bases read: TGTGCCAGCAGCCCCCGTGGCGGAATCGGCACAGATACG. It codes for CASSPRGGIGTDT. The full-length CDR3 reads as CASSPRGGIGTDTQYF.

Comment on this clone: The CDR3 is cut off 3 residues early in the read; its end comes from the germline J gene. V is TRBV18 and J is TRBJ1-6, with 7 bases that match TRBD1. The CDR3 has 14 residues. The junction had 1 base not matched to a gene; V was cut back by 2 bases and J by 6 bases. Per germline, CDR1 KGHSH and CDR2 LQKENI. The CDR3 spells CASSPNRGNSPLHF. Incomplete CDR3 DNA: TGTGCCAGCTCACCAAACAGGGGTAATTCACCC.